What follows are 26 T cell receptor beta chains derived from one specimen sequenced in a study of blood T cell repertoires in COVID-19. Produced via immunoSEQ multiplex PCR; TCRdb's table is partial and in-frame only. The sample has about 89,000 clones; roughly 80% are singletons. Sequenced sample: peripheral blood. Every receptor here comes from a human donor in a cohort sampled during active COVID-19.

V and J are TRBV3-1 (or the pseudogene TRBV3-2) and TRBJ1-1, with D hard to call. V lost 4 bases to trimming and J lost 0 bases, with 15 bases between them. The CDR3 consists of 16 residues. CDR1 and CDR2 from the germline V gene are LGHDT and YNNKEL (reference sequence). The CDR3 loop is CASSPQRAGVNTEAFF. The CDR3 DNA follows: TGTGCCAGCAGCCCCCAGAGGGCGGGCGTGAACACTGAAGCTTTCTTT.

The CDR3 is CATSDASDRGYTF. The CDR3 region has the DNA TGTGCCACCAGTGATGCTTCGGACAGGGGCTACACCTTC. The chain has TRBV24-1 and TRBJ1-2; 7 bases agree with TRBD1. Germline V lookup: CDR1 KGHDR, CDR2 SFDVKD. V lost 3 bases and J lost 8; bases outside the gene matches: 5. CDR3 size: 13 residues.

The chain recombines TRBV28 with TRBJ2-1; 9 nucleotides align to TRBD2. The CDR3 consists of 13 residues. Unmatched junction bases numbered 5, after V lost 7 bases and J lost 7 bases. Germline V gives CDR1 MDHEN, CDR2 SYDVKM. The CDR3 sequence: CASTGGRVNEQFF. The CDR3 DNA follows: TGTGCCAGCACAGGCGGGAGGGTGAATGAGCAGTTCTTC.

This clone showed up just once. The CDR3 DNA is TGTGCCAGCAGCCCGGCCCAGGGGTTAGGAAACACCATATATTTT. Translating it yields CASSPAQGLGNTIYF. The V call is TRBV7-2, the J call TRBJ1-3; tentatively, D is TRBD1 (6 bases). Germline values: CDR1 SGHTA, CDR2 FQGNSA. With 5 bases removed from V and 4 bases from J, the gap between germline ends came to 15 bases. The CDR3 covers 15 residues.

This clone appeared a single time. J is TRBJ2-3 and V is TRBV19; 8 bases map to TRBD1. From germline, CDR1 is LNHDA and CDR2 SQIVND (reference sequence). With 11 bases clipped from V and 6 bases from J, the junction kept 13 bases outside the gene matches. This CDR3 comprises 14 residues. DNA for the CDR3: TGTGCCGCAGGGGGCACAGGGGGATCGGATACGCAGTATTTT. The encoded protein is CAAGGTGGSDTQYF.

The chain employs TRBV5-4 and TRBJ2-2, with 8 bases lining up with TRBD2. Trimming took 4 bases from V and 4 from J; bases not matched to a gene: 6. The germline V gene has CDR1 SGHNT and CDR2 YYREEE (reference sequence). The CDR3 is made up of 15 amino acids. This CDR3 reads CASSQPGLVTGELFF. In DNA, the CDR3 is TGTGCCAGCAGCCAGCCGGGACTAGTCACCGGGGAGCTGTTTTTT. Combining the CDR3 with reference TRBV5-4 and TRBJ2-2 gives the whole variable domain ETGVTQSPTHLIKTRGQQVTLRCSSQSGHNTVSWYQQALGQGPQFIFQYYREEENGRGNFPPRFSGLQFPNYSSELNVNALELDDSALYLCASSQPGLVTGELFFGEGSRLTVL.

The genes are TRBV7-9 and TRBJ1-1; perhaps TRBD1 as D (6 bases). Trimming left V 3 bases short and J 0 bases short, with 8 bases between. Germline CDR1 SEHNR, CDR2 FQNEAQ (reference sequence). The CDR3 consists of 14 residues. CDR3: CASSFGQLNTEAFF. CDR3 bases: TGTGCCAGCAGCTTCGGACAGTTGAACACTGAAGCTTTCTTT.

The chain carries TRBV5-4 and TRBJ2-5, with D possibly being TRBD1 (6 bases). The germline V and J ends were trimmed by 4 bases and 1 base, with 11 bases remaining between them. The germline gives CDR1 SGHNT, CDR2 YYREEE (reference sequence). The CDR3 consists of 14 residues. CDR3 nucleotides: TGTGCCAGCAGCGGAATGACAGGCCAAGAGACCCAGTACTTC. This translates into CASSGMTGQETQYF.

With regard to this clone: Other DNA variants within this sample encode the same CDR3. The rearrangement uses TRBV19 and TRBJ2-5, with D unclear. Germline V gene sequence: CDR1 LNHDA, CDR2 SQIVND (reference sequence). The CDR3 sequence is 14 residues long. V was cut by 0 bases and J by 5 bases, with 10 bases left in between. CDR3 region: CASSIDGGGETQYF. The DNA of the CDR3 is TGTGCCAGTAGTATAGACGGCGGTGGGGAGACCCAGTACTTC.

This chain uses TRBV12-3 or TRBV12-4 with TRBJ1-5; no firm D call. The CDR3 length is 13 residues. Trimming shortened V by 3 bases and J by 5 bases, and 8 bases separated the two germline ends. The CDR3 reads CASSFSGYQPQHF. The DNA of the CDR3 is TGTGCCAGCAGTTTTTCGGGTTATCAGCCCCAGCATTTT.

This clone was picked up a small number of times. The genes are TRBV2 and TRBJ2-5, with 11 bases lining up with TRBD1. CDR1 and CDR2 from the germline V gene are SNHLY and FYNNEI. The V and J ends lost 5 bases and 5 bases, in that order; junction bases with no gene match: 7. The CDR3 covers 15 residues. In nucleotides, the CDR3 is TGTGCCAGCAGTAACCGGGACAGGGGGTTGGAGACCCAGTACTTC. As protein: CASSNRDRGLETQYF.

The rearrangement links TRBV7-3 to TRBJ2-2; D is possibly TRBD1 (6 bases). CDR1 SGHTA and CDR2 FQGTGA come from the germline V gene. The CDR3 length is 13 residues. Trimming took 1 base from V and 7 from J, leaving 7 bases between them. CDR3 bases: TGTGCCAGCAGCTTAAAGGGGGACGGGGAGCTGTTTTTT. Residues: CASSLKGDGELFF.

The CDR3 here is CASSLLWRGGSYNEQFF. CDR3 nucleotides: TGTGCCAGCAGTTTATTGTGGCGGGGCGGGTCGTACAATGAGCAGTTCTTC. The chain uses TRBV28 and TRBJ2-1; D is possibly TRBD2 (6 bases). CDR3 length equals 17 residues. The V gene lost 1 base and the J gene lost 4 bases, with 17 bases spanning the gap. Germline V lookup: CDR1 MDHEN, CDR2 SYDVKM.

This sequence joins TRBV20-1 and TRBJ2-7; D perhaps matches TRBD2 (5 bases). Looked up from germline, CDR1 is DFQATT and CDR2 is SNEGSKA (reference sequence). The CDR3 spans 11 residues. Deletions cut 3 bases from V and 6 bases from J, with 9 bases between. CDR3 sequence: CSASLAFEQYF. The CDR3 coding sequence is TGCAGTGCTAGTTTAGCGTTCGAGCAGTACTTC.

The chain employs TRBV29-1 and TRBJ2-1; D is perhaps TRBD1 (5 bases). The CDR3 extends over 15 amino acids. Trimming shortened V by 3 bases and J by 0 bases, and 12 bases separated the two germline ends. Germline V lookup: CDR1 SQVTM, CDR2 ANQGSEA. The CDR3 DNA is TGCAGCGTTGATAGACAGTCCAGCTCCTACAATGAGCAGTTCTTC. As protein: CSVDRQSSSYNEQFF.

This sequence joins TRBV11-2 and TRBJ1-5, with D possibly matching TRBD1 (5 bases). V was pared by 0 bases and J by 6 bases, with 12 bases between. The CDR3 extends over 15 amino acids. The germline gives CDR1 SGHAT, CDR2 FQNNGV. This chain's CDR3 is CASSLDGARGQPQHF. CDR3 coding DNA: TGTGCCAGCAGCTTAGATGGGGCAAGGGGTCAGCCCCAGCATTTT.

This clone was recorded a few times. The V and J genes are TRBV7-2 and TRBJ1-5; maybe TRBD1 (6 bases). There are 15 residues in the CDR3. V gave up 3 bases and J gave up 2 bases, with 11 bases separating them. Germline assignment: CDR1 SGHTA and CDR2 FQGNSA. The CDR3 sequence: CASSFGGRGNQPQHF. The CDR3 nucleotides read TGTGCCAGCAGCTTCGGGGGGCGAGGCAATCAGCCCCAGCATTTT.

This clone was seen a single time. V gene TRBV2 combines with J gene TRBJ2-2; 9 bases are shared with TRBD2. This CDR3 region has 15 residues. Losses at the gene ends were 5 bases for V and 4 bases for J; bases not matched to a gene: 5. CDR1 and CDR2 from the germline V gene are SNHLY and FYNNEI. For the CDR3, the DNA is TGTGCCAGCAGTCTAGCGGGACGCGGCACCGGGGAGCTGTTTTTT. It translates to CASSLAGRGTGELFF.

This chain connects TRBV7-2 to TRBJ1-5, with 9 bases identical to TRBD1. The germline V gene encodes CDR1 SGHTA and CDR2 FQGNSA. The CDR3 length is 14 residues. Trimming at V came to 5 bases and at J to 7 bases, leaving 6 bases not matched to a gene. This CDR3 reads CASSTRQGGQPQHF. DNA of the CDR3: TGTGCCAGCAGCACCCGACAGGGGGGCCAGCCCCAGCATTTT.

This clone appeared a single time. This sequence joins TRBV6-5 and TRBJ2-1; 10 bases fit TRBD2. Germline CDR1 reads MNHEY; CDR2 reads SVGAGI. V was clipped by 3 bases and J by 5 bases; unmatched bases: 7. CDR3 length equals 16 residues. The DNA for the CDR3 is TGTGCCAGCAGTTATTTCTGGACTAGCGGAAACAATGAGCAGTTCTTC. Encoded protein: CASSYFWTSGNNEQFF.

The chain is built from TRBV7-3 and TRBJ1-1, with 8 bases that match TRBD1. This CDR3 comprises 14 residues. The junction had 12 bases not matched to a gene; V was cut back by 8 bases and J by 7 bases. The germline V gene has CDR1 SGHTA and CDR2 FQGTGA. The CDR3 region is CASRSPGGGDEAFF. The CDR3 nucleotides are TGTGCCAGCCGGAGCCCAGGGGGCGGAGATGAAGCTTTCTTT.

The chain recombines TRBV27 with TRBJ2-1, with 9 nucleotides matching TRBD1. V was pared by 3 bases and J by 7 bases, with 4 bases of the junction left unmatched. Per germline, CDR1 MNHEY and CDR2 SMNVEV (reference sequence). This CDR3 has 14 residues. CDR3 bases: TGTGCCAGCAGTTTGGCCGGGACAGGGAATGAGCAGTTCTTC. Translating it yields CASSLAGTGNEQFF.

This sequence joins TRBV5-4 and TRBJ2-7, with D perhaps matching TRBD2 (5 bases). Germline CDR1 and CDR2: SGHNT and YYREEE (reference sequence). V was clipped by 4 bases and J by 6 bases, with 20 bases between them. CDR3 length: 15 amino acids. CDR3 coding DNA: TGTGCCAGCAGCCGACTAACTAGAGTCGAATCCGAGCAGTACTTC. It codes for CASSRLTRVESEQYF.

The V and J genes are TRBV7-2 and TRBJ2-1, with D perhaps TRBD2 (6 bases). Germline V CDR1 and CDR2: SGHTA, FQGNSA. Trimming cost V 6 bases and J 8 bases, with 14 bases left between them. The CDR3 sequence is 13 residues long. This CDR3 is CASRLRLVDEQFF. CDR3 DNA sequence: TGTGCCAGCAGGCTGAGACTAGTCGATGAGCAGTTCTTC.

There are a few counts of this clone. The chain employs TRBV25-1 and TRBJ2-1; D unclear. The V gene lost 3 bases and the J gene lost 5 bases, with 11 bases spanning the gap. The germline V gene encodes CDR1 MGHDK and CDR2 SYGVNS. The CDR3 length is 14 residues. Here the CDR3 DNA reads TGTGCCAGCAGTGACCCCGGGTTGCACAATGAGCAGTTCTTC. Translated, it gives CASSDPGLHNEQFF.

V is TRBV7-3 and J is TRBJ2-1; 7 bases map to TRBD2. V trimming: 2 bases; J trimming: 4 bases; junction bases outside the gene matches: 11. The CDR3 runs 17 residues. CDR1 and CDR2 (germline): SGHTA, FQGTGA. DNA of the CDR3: TGTGCCAGCAGCTTAGTTGGGGAGACTAGCAGTTACAATGAGCAGTTCTTC. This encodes CASSLVGETSSYNEQFF.